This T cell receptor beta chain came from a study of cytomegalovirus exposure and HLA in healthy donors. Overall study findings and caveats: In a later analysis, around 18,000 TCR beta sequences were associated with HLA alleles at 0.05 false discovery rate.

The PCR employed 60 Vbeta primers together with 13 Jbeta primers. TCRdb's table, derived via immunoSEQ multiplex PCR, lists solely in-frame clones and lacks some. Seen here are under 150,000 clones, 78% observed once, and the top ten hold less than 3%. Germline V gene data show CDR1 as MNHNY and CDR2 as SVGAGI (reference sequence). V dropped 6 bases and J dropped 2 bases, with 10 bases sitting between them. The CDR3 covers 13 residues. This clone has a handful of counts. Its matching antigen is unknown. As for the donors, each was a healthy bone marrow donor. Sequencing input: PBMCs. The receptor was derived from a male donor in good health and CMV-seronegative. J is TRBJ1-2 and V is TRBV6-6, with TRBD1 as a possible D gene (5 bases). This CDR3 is CASRLDSNYGYTF. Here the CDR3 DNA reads TGTGCCAGCAGACTCGACAGCAACTATGGCTACACCTTC.